One sample yielded the 30 T cell receptor beta chains listed below, sequenced in a study of cytomegalovirus exposure and HLA in healthy donors (dated 2017 in TCRdb). Library prep was done by the immunoSEQ multiplex PCR assay. For the multiplex PCR, a mixture combining 60 forward primers for TCR Vbeta segments and 13 reverse primers for TCR Jbeta segments was used. As stored in TCRdb, this immuneACCESS dataset retains in-frame rearrangements with V and J assigned. A fraction of the clones does not appear; measured against another copy, unresolved V genes explain less than half of the discrepancy, and the remainder lacks a known reason. For this sample the table gives 220,000 or so clones, of which around 86% were detected only once. The ten largest clonotypes hold 2.7% of the sample. The sample was PBMCs. The origin of the receptors is a woman in her thirties or forties in good health and CMV-seronegative.

This clone appeared once. The chain employs TRBV5-4 and TRBJ2-2; possibly TRBD2 for D (5 bases). The CDR3 runs 15 residues. Deletions cut 0 bases from V and 2 bases from J, with 8 bases between. Germline V gene lookup returns CDR1 SGHNT and CDR2 YYREEE (reference sequence). This CDR3 reads CASSLARGNTGELFF. DNA of the CDR3: TGTGCCAGCAGCTTGGCCCGGGGTAACACCGGGGAGCTGTTTTTT.

CDR3 sequence (DNA): TGCGCCAGCAGCGACAGGGTAGCAGACATTCAGTACTTC. This encodes CASSDRVADIQYF. The chain couples TRBV10-2 to TRBJ2-4, with 7 bases lining up with TRBD1. Germline V gives CDR1 WSHSY, CDR2 SAAADI. The CDR3 sequence is 13 residues long. With 6 bases clipped from V and 8 bases from J, the junction kept 7 bases outside the gene matches.

The chain joins TRBV5-1 to TRBJ2-1, with 8 bases identical to TRBD2. The CDR3 contains 15 residues. The V segment lost 3 bases and the J segment 7 bases; nucleotides outside the gene matches: 9. The germline V gene has CDR1 SGHRS and CDR2 YFSETQ. Here the CDR3 DNA reads TGCGCCAGCAGCTCGGGCGGGAGGACTACTAATGAGCAGTTCTTC. This translates into CASSSGGRTTNEQFF.

This clone was seen a few times. The CDR3 region has the DNA TGTGCCAGCAGCTTGGGAGGGGTTCGAGAAAAACTGTTTTTT. It codes for CASSLGGVREKLFF. The rearrangement joins TRBV7-2 to TRBJ1-4, with D possibly TRBD1 on 5 matching bases. Per germline, CDR1 SGHTA and CDR2 FQGNSA. This CDR3 region has 14 residues. The ends were cut back, 3 bases at V and 8 bases at J, with 13 bases in the middle.

This chain connects TRBV9 to TRBJ2-5; D gene uncertain. The V gene's germline CDR1 is SGDLS and CDR2 YYNGEE. V was pared by 3 bases and J by 7 bases, with 10 bases between. This CDR3 region has 12 residues. The CDR3 protein is CASSAPLGTQYF. CDR3 nucleotides: TGTGCCAGCAGCGCACCCCTCGGGACCCAGTACTTC.

With regard to this clone: One end of the junction varies from germline; a read error may be responsible. The V gene is TRBV5-1, the J gene TRBJ1-4, with no clear D. CDR1 and CDR2 (germline): SGHRS, YFSETQ. The CDR3 runs 14 residues. The CDR3 DNA is TGCGCCAGCAGCTTGCGACCAACTAATGGAAAACTGTTTTTT. This encodes CASSLRPTNGKLFF. Full variable domain (outside the CDR3, taken from reference TRBV5-1 and TRBJ1-4): KAGVTQTPRYLIKTRGQQVTLSCSPISGHRSVSWYQQTPGQGLQFLFEYFSETQRNKGNFPGRFSGRQFSNSRSEMNVSTLELGDSALYLCASSLRPTNGKLFFGSGTQLSVL.

The V and J genes are TRBV5-1 and TRBJ2-5; possibly TRBD1 for D (6 bases). Germline CDR1 is SGHRS and CDR2 is YFSETQ. V lost 0 bases and J lost 9, with 18 bases in between. The CDR3 contains 15 residues. Written as DNA, the CDR3 is TGCGCCAGCAGCTTGGTGCAGGGGATGTTGGAGGCCCAGTACTTC. This sequence encodes CASSLVQGMLEAQYF.

The CDR3 region is CASSLVGSGNEQFF. The CDR3 DNA reads as TGTGCCAGCAGCTTAGTCGGGAGTGGGAATGAGCAGTTCTTC. The chain couples TRBV7-8 to TRBJ2-1, with D tentatively TRBD2 (6 bases). V lost 1 base to trimming and J lost 7 bases, with 11 bases between them. Germline V gene data show CDR1 as SGHVS and CDR2 as FQNEAQ. The CDR3 totals 14 residues.

This clone has a handful of counts. The sample has other DNA sequences that encode this CDR3 too. CDR3 protein: CASSPGQGEKLFF. CDR3 DNA sequence: TGTGCCAGCTCACCCGGACAGGGTGAAAAACTGTTTTTT. The chain couples TRBV18 to TRBJ1-4; 8 bases agree with TRBD1. The CDR3 is 13 amino acids. Germline V gives CDR1 KGHSH, CDR2 LQKENI. Trimming removed 3 bases from V and 7 bases from J; junction bases left unmatched: 1.

V and J are TRBV6-5 and TRBJ1-2; the match to TRBD1 covers 11 bases. This CDR3 has 15 residues. Germline CDR1 MNHEY, CDR2 SVGAGI. The junction had 6 bases not matched to a gene; V was cut back by 5 bases and J by 4 bases. CDR3 protein: CASSSGTGGSYGYTF. The DNA for the CDR3 is TGTGCCAGCAGTAGTGGGACAGGGGGTAGCTATGGCTACACCTTC.

V and J are TRBV5-6 and TRBJ1-5; 8 bases fit TRBD1. Germline trimming cut 4 bases from V and 4 bases from J; bases unmatched to any gene: 4. The germline V gene encodes CDR1 SGHDT and CDR2 YYEEEE. CDR3 size: 14 residues. The CDR3 spells CASSRTGRNQPQHF. For the CDR3, the DNA is TGTGCCAGCAGCCGGACAGGGAGAAATCAGCCCCAGCATTTT.

This chain joins TRBV2 and TRBJ1-1, with 7 bases fitting TRBD1. The CDR3 extends over 14 amino acids. With V trimmed by 6 bases and J by 4 bases, 8 bases remained unmatched. Per germline, CDR1 SNHLY and CDR2 FYNNEI. The CDR3 DNA is TGTGCCAGCAGATTGACAGGGCCCACCACTGAAGCTTTCTTT. This gives the protein CASRLTGPTTEAFF.

The chain employs TRBV5-1 and TRBJ2-7, with D possibly TRBD1 on 6 matching bases. This CDR3 contains 14 residues. From germline, CDR1 is SGHRS and CDR2 YFSETQ. The V end was cut by 0 bases, the J end by 4 bases, with 11 bases between. The CDR3 is CASSLASRGYEQYF. The CDR3 nucleotides read TGCGCCAGCAGCTTGGCTTCCAGGGGATACGAGCAGTACTTC. Using reference TRBV5-1 and TRBJ2-7 for the parts outside the CDR3, the full variable domain is KAGVTQTPRYLIKTRGQQVTLSCSPISGHRSVSWYQQTPGQGLQFLFEYFSETQRNKGNFPGRFSGRQFSNSRSEMNVSTLELGDSALYLCASSLASRGYEQYFGPGTRLTVT.

The V call is TRBV7-6, the J call TRBJ2-1; D possibly corresponds to TRBD2 (5 bases). Trimming left V 5 bases short and J 7 bases short, with 18 bases between. CDR1 is SGHVS and CDR2 is FNYEAQ in the germline V gene. This CDR3 contains 15 residues. The CDR3 DNA is TGTGCCAGCAGCCAAAAAAGTATGCCGGGGAATGAGCAGTTCTTC. As protein: CASSQKSMPGNEQFF.

The chain is built from TRBV2 and TRBJ2-1; D perhaps matches TRBD2 (5 bases). Trimming took 6 bases from V and 3 from J, leaving 9 bases between them. CDR1 and CDR2 from the germline V gene are SNHLY and FYNNEI. The CDR3 sequence is 13 residues long. CDR3: CASRSEGYNEQFF. CDR3 DNA: TGTGCCAGCAGGAGTGAGGGCTACAATGAGCAGTTCTTC.

The CDR3 DNA sequence: TGTGCCTGGACCTCGACAGGGTCCCCAAACTATGGCTACACCTTC. Translating gives CAWTSTGSPNYGYTF. The chain has TRBV30 and TRBJ1-2; 7 bases line up with TRBD1. The ends lost 4 bases at V and 2 bases at J; junction bases unmatched: 10. The length of the CDR3 is 15 residues. In germline, CDR1 is GTSNPN, CDR2 SVGIG (reference sequence).

This clone came up many times. This rearrangement joins TRBV10-3 to TRBJ2-1; perhaps TRBD1 as D (5 bases). The germline V gene has CDR1 ENHRY and CDR2 SYGVKD. The CDR3 is 12 amino acids. V shed 9 bases and J shed 4 bases, with 10 bases lying between them. The CDR3 reads CAINTGYNEQFF. Here the CDR3 DNA reads TGTGCCATTAACACAGGTTACAATGAGCAGTTCTTC.

The rearrangement links TRBV25-1 to TRBJ2-7; TRBD1 matches at 12 bases. With V trimmed by 4 bases and J by 3 bases, 10 bases remained unmatched. The CDR3 runs to 17 residues. Germline values: CDR1 MGHDK, CDR2 SYGVNS. The CDR3 reads CASSAGTGGASSYEQYF. The CDR3 coding sequence is TGTGCCAGCAGTGCCGGGACAGGGGGCGCATCAAGCTACGAGCAGTACTTC.

V usage is TRBV27 and J usage is TRBJ2-7, with 11 bases fitting TRBD2. Germline CDR1 reads MNHEY; CDR2 reads SMNVEV (reference sequence). After removal of 6 bases from V and 3 bases from J, the junction contained 7 bases not matched to a gene. The CDR3 length is 15 residues. The CDR3 coding sequence is TGTGCCAGCAGGTACTATAGCGGGAGGGTCTACGAGCAGTACTTC. Protein product: CASRYYSGRVYEQYF.

The chain joins TRBV27 to TRBJ2-2; D gene unclear. Germline assignment: CDR1 MNHEY and CDR2 SMNVEV (reference sequence). This CDR3 is built from 14 residues. Deletions cut 3 bases from V and 4 bases from J, with 9 bases between. For the CDR3, the DNA is TGTGCCAGCAGTTTTGCAGGAAGCACCGGGGAGCTGTTTTTT. Translated: CASSFAGSTGELFF.

V is TRBV5-1 and J is TRBJ2-5; weak D call: TRBD2 (6 bases). The DNA end favors TRBJ2-7, so the J call may be wrong. The germline CDR1 and CDR2 sequences are SGHRS and YFSETQ. The CDR3 has 14 residues. The CDR3 region has the DNA TGCGCCAGCAGCGGCGGGACGGACTCCTACGAGCAGTACTTC. It translates to CASSGGTDSYEQYF.

This sequence joins TRBV30 and TRBJ2-7; possibly TRBD2 for D (5 bases). The CDR3 sequence is 14 residues long. V was cut by 5 bases and J by 0 bases, with 14 bases left in between. Per the germline V gene, CDR1 is GTSNPN and CDR2 is SVGIG (reference sequence). The CDR3 DNA follows: TGTGCCTGGCAGAGGCGGGCAGGCTCCTACGAGCAGTACTTC. Translating gives CAWQRRAGSYEQYF. Full variable domain (rest looked up from reference TRBV30 and TRBJ2-7): SQTIHQWPATLVQPVGSPLSLECTVEGTSNPNLYWYRQAAGRGLQLLFYSVGIGQISSEVPQNLSASRPQDRQFILSSKKLLLSDSGFYLCAWQRRAGSYEQYFGPGTRLTVT.

The rearrangement joins TRBV6-6 to TRBJ2-1; 12 bases align to TRBD2. The V and J ends lost 5 bases and 6 bases, in that order; junction bases with no gene match: 5. CDR3 size: 15 residues. CDR1 and CDR2 (germline): MNHNY, SVGAGI (reference sequence). Here the CDR3 reads CASSRLAGVGNEQFF. DNA of the CDR3: TGTGCCAGCAGTCGACTAGCGGGAGTCGGCAATGAGCAGTTCTTC.

The chain joins TRBV10-3 to TRBJ2-5; TRBD1 might be the D (5 bases). The J call is uncertain, as TRBJ2-7 better fits the DNA end. The CDR3 covers 16 residues. Germline lookup yields CDR1 ENHRY and CDR2 SYGVKD. CDR3 sequence: CAISRQAGKGAYEQYF. The CDR3 DNA sequence: TGTGCCATCAGCCGCCAAGCAGGGAAAGGGGCCTACGAGCAGTACTTC.

The chain joins TRBV15 to TRBJ2-2; 9 nucleotides line up with TRBD1. From germline, CDR1 is LNHNV and CDR2 YYDKDF (reference sequence). V was pared by 5 bases and J by 6 bases, with 1 base of the junction left unmatched. CDR3 length: 13 residues. CDR3 amino acids: CATSGDRAGELFF. The CDR3 DNA sequence: TGTGCCACCAGCGGGGACAGGGCCGGGGAGCTGTTTTTT.

The rearrangement joins TRBV6-6 to TRBJ2-3, with 12 nucleotides matching TRBD2. The germline gives CDR1 MNHNY, CDR2 SVGAGI (reference sequence). V was pared by 6 bases and J by 3 bases, with 4 bases of the junction left unmatched. The CDR3 totals 15 residues. For the CDR3, the DNA is TGTGCCAGCAGCTCGACTAGCGGGAGAACAGATACGCAGTATTTT. Translated: CASSSTSGRTDTQYF.

This clone was seen once. V gene TRBV5-6 combines with J gene TRBJ1-1; D not certain. The V and J ends lost 2 bases and 0 bases respectively, with 11 bases between them. The germline V gene encodes CDR1 SGHDT and CDR2 YYEEEE. The CDR3 runs to 15 residues. The CDR3 nucleotides read TGTGCCAGCAGCTTCACCCGGGGAATGAACACTGAAGCTTTCTTT. Its translation is CASSFTRGMNTEAFF.

The CDR3 sequence is CASSSETGAGANVLTF. In DNA, the CDR3 is TGCGCCAGCAGCTCGGAGACAGGGGCAGGGGCCAACGTCCTGACTTTC. V gene TRBV5-1 combines with J gene TRBJ2-6; TRBD1 agrees at 8 bases. The V and J ends lost 3 bases and 4 bases, in that order; junction bases with no gene match: 6. This CDR3 contains 16 residues. CDR1 and CDR2 from the germline V gene are SGHRS and YFSETQ.

The rearrangement joins TRBV19 to TRBJ1-5; 8 bases agree with TRBD1. Trimming cost V 1 base and J 6 bases; bases outside gene matches: 14. This CDR3 region has 18 residues. Germline values: CDR1 LNHDA, CDR2 SQIVND (reference sequence). The CDR3 nucleotides read TGTGCCAGTAGTATAGGACAGGGGCCTATTCCTCAGGGTCAGCCCCAGCATTTT. Amino acids: CASSIGQGPIPQGQPQHF.

The chain employs TRBV9 and TRBJ2-7; D remains ambiguous. The ends were cut back, 2 bases at V and 0 bases at J, with 12 bases in the middle. CDR1 SGDLS and CDR2 YYNGEE come from the germline V gene. This CDR3 has 15 residues. CDR3 sequence (DNA): TGTGCCAGCAGCGTTGGGCAGGCGAACTCCTACGAGCAGTACTTC. This sequence encodes CASSVGQANSYEQYF.